This T cell receptor (beta chain) is from a study of OX40 agonist ivuxolimab in advanced cancers. As for the study in general: Patients were dosed intravenously with ivuxolimab at 0.01 to 10 mg/kg every 2 weeks. Subjects had a mean age of 60 years, with a range of roughly 20 to 80; around 80% were male.

CDR1 SGHDN and CDR2 FVKESK come from the germline V gene. Trimming shortened V by 1 base and J by 6 bases, and 7 bases separated the two germline ends. CDR3 length: 13 amino acids. Findings and limits, study-wide: More expanded clones were seen, on average, in CD8+ T cells than in CD4+.

Note on this clone: Its cognate antigen is unknown.

Clones were sequenced by immunoSEQ multiplex PCR, and TCRdb holds only the in-frame ones, with some missing. The data hold fewer than 15,000 clones, with 65% to 85% observed a single time. This rearrangement joins TRBV14 to TRBJ1-5; D remains ambiguous. Specimen: CD4+ or CD8+ T cells sorted from blood, collected in a trial of the OX40 agonist ivuxolimab. This TCR was sampled from an adult with an advanced solid tumor such as melanoma, head and neck, liver or kidney cancer. CDR3 in DNA: TGTGCCAGCAGCCAAGGGGTAGGTCAGCCCCAGCATTTT. Its translation is CASSQGVGQPQHF.